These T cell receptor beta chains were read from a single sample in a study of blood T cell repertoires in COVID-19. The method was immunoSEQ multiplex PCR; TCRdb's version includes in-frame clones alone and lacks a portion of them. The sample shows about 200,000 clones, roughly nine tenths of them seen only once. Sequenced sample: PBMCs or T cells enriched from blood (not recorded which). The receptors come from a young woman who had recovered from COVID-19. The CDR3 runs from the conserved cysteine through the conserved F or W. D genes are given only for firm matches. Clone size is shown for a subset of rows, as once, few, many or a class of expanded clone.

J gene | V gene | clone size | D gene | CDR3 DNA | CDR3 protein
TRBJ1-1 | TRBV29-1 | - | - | TGCAGCGTTGTAACGGGGGAAGGAACTGAAGCTTTCTTT | CSVVTGEGTEAFF
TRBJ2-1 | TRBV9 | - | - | TGTGCCAGCAGCGTAGTACCGGAGTACAATGAGCAGTTCTTC | CASSVVPEYNEQFF
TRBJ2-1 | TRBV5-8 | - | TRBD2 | TGTGCCAGCAGCTTGGGGACTAGCGGGGCCAATGAGCAGTTCTTC | CASSLGTSGANEQFF
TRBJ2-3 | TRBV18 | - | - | TGTGCCAGCTCACCAATCGAGACAGATACGCAGTATTTT | CASSPIETDTQYF
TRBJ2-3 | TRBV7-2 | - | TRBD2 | TGTGCCAGCAGTTCCGGACTAGCCCAGAATACGCAGTATTTT | CASSSGLAQNTQYF
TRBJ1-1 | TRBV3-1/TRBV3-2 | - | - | TGTGCCAGCAGCCAAGAAGGACTAATTGAAGCTTTCTTT | CASSQEGLIEAFF
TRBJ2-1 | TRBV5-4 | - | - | TGTGCCAGCAGCTTCCAGAATGAGCAGTTCTTC | CASSFQNEQFF
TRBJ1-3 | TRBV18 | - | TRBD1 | TGTGCCAGCTCAGTGTTTGGGACAGGGGGCCTCTCTGGAAACACCATATATTTT | CASSVFGTGGLSGNTIYF
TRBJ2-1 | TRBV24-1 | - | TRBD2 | TGTGCCACCAGTGATGCGGGACTAGCAGAGCAGTTCTTC | CATSDAGLAEQFF
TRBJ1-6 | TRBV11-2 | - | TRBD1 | TGTGCCAGCAGCTTCGGACAGGGGAGAGGTGTCTATAATTCACCCCTCCACTTT | CASSFGQGRGVYNSPLHF
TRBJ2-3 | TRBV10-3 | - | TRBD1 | TGTGCCATCAGCAGCCGGGACAGAGACACAGATACGCAGTATTTT | CAISSRDRDTDTQYF
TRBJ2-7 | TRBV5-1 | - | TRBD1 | TGCGCCAGCAGCTCAACACCGGGACAGAACTACGAGCAGTACTTC | CASSSTPGQNYEQYF
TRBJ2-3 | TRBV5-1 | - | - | TGCGCCAGCAGCTTTCCGGGGGGCGAAACAGATACGCAGTATTTT | CASSFPGGETDTQYF
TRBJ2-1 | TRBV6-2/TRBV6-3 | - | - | - | CASSYVASGSKVF
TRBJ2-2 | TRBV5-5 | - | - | TGTGCCAGCAGCTTACTCGACAGCGTAAACACCGGGGAGCTGTTTTTT | CASSLLDSVNTGELFF
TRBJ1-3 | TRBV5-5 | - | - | TGTGCCAGCAGCGCCCGAAGGGGCTCTGGAAACACCATATATTTT | CASSARRGSGNTIYF
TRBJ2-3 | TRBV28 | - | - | TGTGCCAGCAGTTCAGGTCCCGATACGCAGTATTTT | CASSSGPDTQYF
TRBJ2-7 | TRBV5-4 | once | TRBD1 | TGTGCCAGCAGCTTGGGGGGGGACAGGGGCTACGAGCAGTACTTC | CASSLGGDRGYEQYF
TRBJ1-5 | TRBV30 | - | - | TGTGCCTGGAGTGTAGGAGGGCCCCAGCATTTT | CAWSVGGPQHF
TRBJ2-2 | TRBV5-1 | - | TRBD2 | TGCGCCAGCAGCTTGCTCCTAGCGGGGGGGCCGGGCACCGGGGAGCTGTTTTTT | CASSLLLAGGPGTGELFF
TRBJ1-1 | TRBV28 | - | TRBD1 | TGTGCCAGCAGTCCGGGGACAGGGTACACTGAAGCTTTCTTT | CASSPGTGYTEAFF